This T cell receptor (beta chain) was identified in a study of CD8 T cells in ankylosing spondylitis. TCRdb re-analysed the 5' RACE reads in MiXCR, keeping a single row per CDR3 protein. The sample has hundreds of thousands of distinct CDR3 sequences, more than 25% seen once. General study points: Certain motif variants had earlier appeared in reactive arthritis synovial fluid and blood.

Turning to this clonotype: Antigen specificity is unknown.

From germline, CDR1 is MNHNS and CDR2 SASEGT. CDR3 length: 15 residues. Trimming stripped 6 bases from V and 3 bases from J, with 18 bases between. The clonotype originates from a male donor with ankylosing spondylitis or in good health (not recorded which). V usage is TRBV6-1 and J usage is TRBJ2-7; D is possibly TRBD2 (5 bases). The sequencing sample was made of blood, either unsorted or a sorted T cell fraction (not recorded which). Here the CDR3 DNA reads TGTGCCAGCAGAGCTAGCCGGGGAAGCTTCTACGAGCAGTACTTC. Amino acids: CASRASRGSFYEQYF.